One sample yielded the 28 T cell receptor beta chains listed below, sequenced in a study of blood T cell repertoires in COVID-19. Sequenced by immunoSEQ multiplex PCR; TCRdb stores in-frame clones only, minus some. The sample yields some 47,000 clones, about nine tenths seen once. The source material was peripheral blood. Receptor source: a man between 65 and 85 years old with acute or convalescent COVID-19.

This chain uses TRBV6-5 with TRBJ1-2; D is undetermined. Trimming took off 0 bases at V and 5 bases at J, with 10 bases between the two ends. CDR3 length: 14 amino acids. CDR1 and CDR2 from the germline V gene are MNHEY and SVGAGI. The chain's CDR3 is CASSYSTGLYGYTF. The CDR3 DNA sequence: TGTGCCAGCAGTTACTCGACCGGGTTGTATGGCTACACCTTC.

CDR3: CAIPMNTEAFF. As DNA, the CDR3 is TGCGCCATTCCCATGAACACTGAAGCTTTCTTT. V gene TRBV5-1 combines with J gene TRBJ1-1; D gene ambiguous. V gave up 9 bases and J gave up 0 bases, with 6 bases separating them. Germline V gene lookup returns CDR1 SGHRS and CDR2 YFSETQ. This CDR3 spans 11 amino acids.

V and J are TRBV2 and TRBJ1-1; 9 bases align to TRBD1. This CDR3 region has 14 residues. Germline trimming cut 5 bases from V and 2 bases from J; bases unmatched to any gene: 3. The germline V gene has CDR1 SNHLY and CDR2 FYNNEI. CDR3 sequence: CASSRTGVNTEAFF. The CDR3 bases are TGTGCCAGCAGTAGGACAGGGGTTAACACTGAAGCTTTCTTT. The variable domain in full, with the rest retrieved from reference TRBV2 and TRBJ1-1, is EPEVTQTPSHQVTQMGQEVILRCVPISNHLYFYWYRQILGQKVEFLVSFYNNEISEKSEIFDDQFSVERPDGSNFTLKIRSTKLEDSAMYFCASSRTGVNTEAFFGQGTRLTVV.

The chain employs TRBV9 and TRBJ2-1; 7 bases are shared with TRBD2. The germline V gene has CDR1 SGDLS and CDR2 YYNGEE. The CDR3 runs to 16 residues. V lost 2 bases and J lost 3; bases outside the gene matches: 8. CDR3 nucleotides: TGTGCCAGCAGCGTTAAGGGAGGGTCGGGCTACAATGAGCAGTTCTTC. This sequence encodes CASSVKGGSGYNEQFF.

The chain is built from TRBV5-5 and TRBJ1-2; D gene uncertain. V was pared by 4 bases and J by 8 bases, with 15 bases between. The germline V gene has CDR1 SGHKS and CDR2 YYEKEE (reference sequence). The CDR3 is 13 residues long. CDR3 loop: CASSRLGDKGYTF. The CDR3 DNA reads TGTGCCAGCAGCCGACTGGGTGATAAAGGCTACACCTTC.

The gene calls are TRBV7-3 and TRBJ2-2; TRBD1 matches 8 bases. This CDR3 spans 15 amino acids. Germline CDR1 is SGHTA and CDR2 is FQGTGA. Trimming took 5 bases from V and 5 from J; bases not matched to a gene: 7. For the CDR3, the DNA is TGTGCCAGCAGCACCCGGACAGGGCGAACCGGGGAGCTGTTTTTT. Translating gives CASSTRTGRTGELFF. The entire variable domain, with the rest obtained from reference TRBV7-3 and TRBJ2-2, is as follows: GAGVSQTPSNKVTEKGKYVELRCDPISGHTALYWYRQSLGQGPEFLIYFQGTGAADDSGLPNDRFFAVRPEGSVSTLKIQRTERGDSAVYLCASSTRTGRTGELFFGEGSRLTVL.

The chain couples TRBV7-2 to TRBJ1-6; 8 positions agree with TRBD1. V lost 4 bases and J lost 0; bases outside the gene matches: 8. The CDR3 totals 18 residues. The germline V gene encodes CDR1 SGHTA and CDR2 FQGNSA. This CDR3 reads CASSSKRQGYSYNSPLHF. The CDR3 nucleotides are TGTGCCAGCAGCTCAAAACGACAGGGGTACTCCTATAATTCACCCCTCCACTTT.

The rearrangement links TRBV9 to TRBJ2-1, with TRBD2 matching over 11 bases. From germline, CDR1 is SGDLS and CDR2 YYNGEE. The CDR3 consists of 15 residues. V lost 0 bases to trimming and J lost 10 bases; unmatched junction nucleotides: 6. The CDR3 reads CASSVASGGLQEQFF. The CDR3 bases are TGTGCCAGCAGCGTAGCTAGCGGGGGGCTTCAGGAGCAGTTCTTC.

The chain links TRBV5-1 to TRBJ1-1; the D gene is possibly TRBD1 (5 bases). CDR1 is SGHRS and CDR2 is YFSETQ in the germline V gene. Deletions cut 1 base from V and 4 bases from J, with 11 bases between. The CDR3 is 14 residues long. CDR3 DNA: TGCGCCAGCAGCTTGAGGGGTTCCGGCACTGAAGCTTTCTTT. Its protein is CASSLRGSGTEAFF.

The CDR3 coding sequence is TGCAGCGGCTACAGGGGGGACGAGCAGTACTTC. Protein: CSGYRGDEQYF. V usage is TRBV29-1 and J usage is TRBJ2-7; TRBD1 matches at 8 bases. The CDR3 runs 11 residues. Germline CDR1 reads SQVTM; CDR2 reads ANQGSEA. Unmatched junction bases numbered 4, after V lost 7 bases and J lost 5 bases.

V is TRBV6-5 and J is TRBJ1-2; 8 positions agree with TRBD1. The germline gives CDR1 MNHEY, CDR2 SVGAGI. CDR3 length: 15 residues. V trimming: 4 bases; J trimming: 4 bases; junction bases outside the gene matches: 8. CDR3 sequence: CASSSIGTGGYGYTF. The CDR3 DNA reads TGTGCCAGCAGTTCCATCGGGACAGGTGGCTATGGCTACACCTTC.

This clone was picked up a small number of times. The rearrangement joins TRBV7-9 to TRBJ1-6; D is possibly TRBD1 (6 bases). The V and J ends lost 2 bases and 0 bases respectively, with 17 bases between them. Germline V gives CDR1 SEHNR, CDR2 FQNEAQ (reference sequence). This CDR3 is 19 amino acids long. CDR3 sequence: CASSLSLGQSISYNSPLHF. CDR3 in DNA: TGTGCCAGCAGCTTATCCCTTGGACAGAGTATCTCCTATAATTCACCCCTCCACTTT.

This chain links TRBV5-1 with TRBJ2-1; TRBD1 aligns across 7 bases. CDR3 size: 14 residues. Germline V lookup: CDR1 SGHRS, CDR2 YFSETQ. J gave up 6 bases and V 4 bases, and 7 bases lay outside the gene matches. This CDR3 reads CASSPGQAGNEQFF. CDR3 DNA: TGCGCCAGCAGCCCCGGACAGGCAGGCAATGAGCAGTTCTTC.

The gene calls are TRBV18 and TRBJ1-2, with 9 positions matching TRBD1. Germline assignment: CDR1 KGHSH and CDR2 LQKENI. The V and J ends lost 3 bases and 5 bases, in that order; junction bases with no gene match: 7. The CDR3 is 15 residues long. Here the CDR3 DNA reads TGTGCCAGCTCACCTGACGCCGGGACAGGGTATGGCTACACCTTC. Amino acid sequence: CASSPDAGTGYGYTF.

V gene TRBV19 combines with J gene TRBJ1-4, with 7 bases that match TRBD1. The V gene's germline CDR1 is LNHDA and CDR2 SQIVND (reference sequence). The CDR3 totals 14 residues. The trim removed 7 bases at V and 9 bases at J, leaving 11 bases unmatched. This chain's CDR3 is CASTPTGSKQKLFF. CDR3 coding DNA: TGTGCCAGTACCCCGACAGGGTCAAAGCAAAAACTGTTTTTT.

The chain joins TRBV9 to TRBJ2-7; no firm D call. Germline lookup yields CDR1 SGDLS and CDR2 YYNGEE. The V gene lost 2 bases and the J gene lost 3 bases, with 6 bases spanning the gap. The CDR3 loop spans 12 amino acids. The CDR3 is CASSVADYEQYF. The CDR3 DNA reads TGTGCCAGCAGCGTCGCGGACTACGAGCAGTACTTC. The whole variable domain, remainder taken from reference TRBV9 and TRBJ2-7, is DSGVTQTPKHLITATGQRVTLRCSPRSGDLSVYWYQQSLDQGLQFLIQYYNGEERAKGNILERFSAQQFPDLHSELNLSSLELGDSALYFCASSVADYEQYFGPGTRLTVT.

The rearrangement links TRBV18 to TRBJ2-5, with 9 bases aligning to TRBD1. The germline V gene encodes CDR1 KGHSH and CDR2 LQKENI. J gave up 5 bases and V 6 bases, and 4 bases lay outside the gene matches. This CDR3 has 13 residues. The CDR3 region is CASSPGTGETQYF. The CDR3 DNA follows: TGTGCCAGCTCGCCTGGGACAGGGGAGACCCAGTACTTC.

The chain links TRBV30 to TRBJ2-3, with a possible D match to TRBD2 (6 bases). The germline CDR1 and CDR2 sequences are GTSNPN and SVGIG (reference sequence). V was clipped by 2 bases and J by 4 bases, with 10 bases between them. The CDR3 is made up of 13 amino acids. CDR3 bases: TGTGCCTGGAGTAAACTAGCCCCAGATACGCAGTATTTT. Amino acids: CAWSKLAPDTQYF.

This clone has a single count. The CDR3 nucleotides are TGTGCCAGCTCGCTGGACAGGAATAGTCCGAACACTGAAGCTTTCTTT. This translates into CASSLDRNSPNTEAFF. The chain combines TRBV18 with TRBJ1-1; 7 nucleotides match TRBD1. The CDR3 has 16 residues. V was clipped by 6 bases and J by 1 base; unmatched bases: 11. In germline, CDR1 is KGHSH, CDR2 LQKENI.

The CDR3 loop is CASSIGQHNYGYTF. In DNA, the CDR3 is TGTGCCAGTAGTATAGGACAGCATAACTATGGCTACACCTTC. The chain employs TRBV19 and TRBJ1-2; D perhaps matches TRBD1 (5 bases). V lost 1 base to trimming and J lost 1 base, with 7 bases between them. CDR1 LNHDA and CDR2 SQIVND come from the germline V gene (reference sequence). The CDR3 sequence is 14 residues long.

The chain has TRBV5-1 and TRBJ2-7; 8 bases map to TRBD2. The CDR3 is made up of 13 amino acids. Germline values: CDR1 SGHRS, CDR2 YFSETQ. V shed 4 bases and J 7 bases; nucleotides not matched to a gene: 7. CDR3 coding DNA: TGCGCCAGCAGCCCGGGGGGGCCGGGAGAGCAGTACTTC. Translated, it gives CASSPGGPGEQYF.

The CDR3 region has the DNA TGTGCCAGCAGTAGCCGGGGACTAGGCGTCAATGAGCAGTTCTTC. Translated: CASSSRGLGVNEQFF. This chain joins TRBV6-5 and TRBJ2-1, with 8 positions matching TRBD2. This CDR3 region has 15 residues. Germline-derived CDR1 and CDR2 are MNHEY and SVGAGI. The junction had 9 bases not matched to a gene; V was cut back by 5 bases and J by 6 bases.

The rearrangement links TRBV5-4 to TRBJ2-5, with 8 bases aligning to TRBD1. CDR1 and CDR2 from the germline V gene are SGHNT and YYREEE (reference sequence). The V segment lost 4 bases and the J segment 3 bases; nucleotides outside the gene matches: 8. The CDR3 contains 15 residues. This CDR3 reads CASSPTGEREETQYF. As DNA, the CDR3 is TGTGCCAGCAGCCCGACAGGGGAGCGCGAAGAGACCCAGTACTTC.

The chain recombines TRBV6-1 with TRBJ2-5; TRBD2 agrees at 7 bases. V lost 3 bases to trimming and J lost 1 base; unmatched junction nucleotides: 8. The V gene's germline CDR1 is MNHNS and CDR2 SASEGT. The CDR3 covers 16 residues. DNA for the CDR3: TGTGCCAGCAGTGAGGCGGGGGAAACCACCCAAGAGACCCAGTACTTC. The encoded protein is CASSEAGETTQETQYF.

This clone came up once. The chain uses TRBV6-5 and TRBJ1-3; TRBD1 matches at 9 bases. Trimming at V came to 4 bases and at J to 7 bases, leaving 5 bases not matched to a gene. From germline, CDR1 is MNHEY and CDR2 SVGAGI. The CDR3 totals 14 residues. CDR3 bases: TGTGCCAGCAGTTCGGGACAGGGAAAGAACACCATATATTTT. Its translation: CASSSGQGKNTIYF.

The V gene is TRBV6-2 or TRBV6-3, the J gene TRBJ1-2; possibly TRBD1 for D (6 bases). The V end was cut by 2 bases, the J end by 7 bases, with 20 bases between. The CDR3 consists of 16 residues. The germline V gene has CDR1 MNHEY and CDR2 SVGEGT. The CDR3 DNA sequence: TGTGCCAGCAGTTACCCGCTAAACAGGGCGGTGAGTGGCTACACCTTC. As protein: CASSYPLNRAVSGYTF.

The J gene is TRBJ1-4, the V gene TRBV7-9; 7 nucleotides align to TRBD1. The V gene end was trimmed by 5 bases and the J gene end by 8 bases; junction bases not matched to a gene: 11. CDR1 SEHNR and CDR2 FQNEAQ come from the germline V gene (reference sequence). The CDR3 runs 15 residues. The CDR3 sequence is CASSAPGQQREKLFF. The CDR3 coding sequence is TGTGCCAGCAGCGCACCGGGACAGCAAAGGGAAAAACTGTTTTTT.

The V gene is TRBV6-6, the J gene TRBJ1-5; the match to TRBD1 covers 7 bases. The trim removed 0 bases at V and 4 bases at J, leaving 6 bases unmatched. The CDR3 sequence is 16 residues long. Germline V gives CDR1 MNHNY, CDR2 SVGAGI (reference sequence). The CDR3: CASSYSGTVKNQPQHF. The CDR3 nucleotides are TGTGCCAGCAGTTACTCGGGGACAGTTAAGAATCAGCCCCAGCATTTT.